These 22 T cell receptor beta chains came from one sample sequenced in a study of blood T cell repertoires in COVID-19. The repertoire was sequenced with immunoSEQ multiplex PCR; TCRdb's copy has only in-frame clones and lacks some. Found here are some 220,000 clones, just under 85% of them singletons; the top ten hold under 4.5%. The sample comprised peripheral blood. The receptors were gathered from a man aged 50 to 59 with acute or convalescent COVID-19.

To note about this clone: Other DNA sequences from this sample encode an identical CDR3 as well. This chain connects TRBV9 to TRBJ1-1; D is unclear. This CDR3 has 14 amino acids. Looked up from germline, CDR1 is SGDLS and CDR2 is YYNGEE. The ends were cut back, 0 bases at V and 1 base at J, with 7 bases in the middle. The CDR3 DNA reads as TGTGCCAGCAGCGTAGATCGAGGGAACACTGAAGCTTTCTTT. It yields the protein CASSVDRGNTEAFF.

This clone was counted a single time. The chain carries TRBV15 and TRBJ2-1; 9 bases line up with TRBD1. CDR3 length: 12 amino acids. J gave up 12 bases and V 3 bases, and 3 bases lay outside the gene matches. Germline V gene lookup returns CDR1 LNHNV and CDR2 YYDKDF (reference sequence). The CDR3: CATSSRQGVQFF. The DNA of the CDR3 is TGTGCCACCAGCAGTCGACAGGGGGTGCAGTTCTTC. Combining the CDR3 with reference TRBV15 and TRBJ2-1 gives the whole variable domain DAMVIQNPRYQVTQFGKPVTLSCSQTLNHNVMYWYQQKSSQAPKLLFHYYDKDFNNEADTPDNFQSRRPNTSFCFLDIRSPGLGDTAMYLCATSSRQGVQFFGPGTRLTVL.

V gene TRBV10-3 combines with J gene TRBJ1-6; 7 nucleotides align to TRBD1. From germline, CDR1 is ENHRY and CDR2 SYGVKD. V lost 7 bases and J lost 7; bases outside the gene matches: 7. CDR3 length equals 14 residues. CDR3 coding DNA: TGTGCCATCAACAAACAGGGGCGAAATTCACCCCTCCACTTT. As protein: CAINKQGRNSPLHF.

This chain uses TRBV27 with TRBJ2-5, with TRBD2 identical over 9 bases. The CDR3 spans 16 residues. The germline CDR1 and CDR2 sequences are MNHEY and SMNVEV (reference sequence). V lost 0 bases and J lost 0; bases outside the gene matches: 2. DNA of the CDR3: TGTGCCAGCAGTTTATCCCTAGCGGGGTACCAAGAGACCCAGTACTTC. Translation: CASSLSLAGYQETQYF.

The CDR3 region has the DNA TGTGCCAGCAGTCAGGGTAACAATGAGCAGTTCTTC. As protein: CASSQGNNEQFF. The chain is built from TRBV2 and TRBJ2-1, with D perhaps matching TRBD1 (5 bases). Germline lookup yields CDR1 SNHLY and CDR2 FYNNEI. Trimming removed 5 bases at V and 5 bases at J, with 7 bases between. The CDR3 is made up of 12 amino acids.

This chain connects TRBV6-5 to TRBJ1-1, with D maybe TRBD1 (6 bases). This CDR3 contains 12 residues. V was clipped by 7 bases and J by 3 bases, with 9 bases between them. CDR1 and CDR2 (germline): MNHEY, SVGAGI. The CDR3 loop is CASIRGDTEAFF. CDR3 coding DNA: TGTGCCAGCATCAGGGGTGACACTGAAGCTTTCTTT.

The rearrangement joins TRBV12-5 to TRBJ2-2, with TRBD2 matching 12 bases. Per germline, CDR1 LGHNT and CDR2 FRNRAP. V lost 6 bases to trimming and J lost 5 bases; unmatched junction nucleotides: 10. The CDR3 spans 17 residues. The CDR3 nucleotides are TGTGCTAGTGGCCTACTAGCGGGAGGAGTGAAAACCGGGGAGCTGTTTTTT. The encoded protein is CASGLLAGGVKTGELFF.

This chain uses TRBV7-9 with TRBJ1-5; a possible D gene is TRBD1 (5 bases). This CDR3 spans 14 amino acids. V dropped 11 bases and J dropped 0 bases, with 14 bases sitting between them. Germline V gives CDR1 SEHNR, CDR2 FQNEAQ (reference sequence). CDR3: CAVQDDTSNQPQHF. The CDR3 DNA reads as TGTGCCGTACAGGACGATACTAGCAATCAGCCCCAGCATTTT.

The CDR3, as DNA: TGTGCCAGCAGTCTGGGACTAGCAGATACGCAGTATTTT. Protein product: CASSLGLADTQYF. The gene calls are TRBV6-5 and TRBJ2-3; 8 nucleotides line up with TRBD2. This CDR3 comprises 13 residues. After removal of 5 bases from V and 4 bases from J, the junction contained 2 bases not matched to a gene. Per the germline V gene, CDR1 is MNHEY and CDR2 is SVGAGI.

The rearrangement joins TRBV30 to TRBJ1-2, with D tentatively TRBD1 (6 bases). Germline loops: CDR1 GTSNPN, CDR2 SVGIG (reference sequence). The CDR3 runs 13 residues. The ends were cut back, 7 bases at V and 8 bases at J, with 20 bases in the middle. The DNA of the CDR3 is TGTGCCTCGCGGGGGCGGGGAGGTGTAGGCTACACCTTC. Residues: CASRGRGGVGYTF.

The chain recombines TRBV18 with TRBJ2-3, with 10 bases fitting TRBD1. The ends lost 5 bases at V and 2 bases at J; junction bases unmatched: 4. This CDR3 has 15 amino acids. Germline CDR1 KGHSH, CDR2 LQKENI. The CDR3 sequence: CASSRDRGFTDTQYF. CDR3 DNA sequence: TGTGCCAGCTCAAGGGACAGGGGATTCACAGATACGCAGTATTTT.

This sequence joins TRBV11-2 and TRBJ2-5; 7 bases agree with TRBD2. Germline V lookup: CDR1 SGHAT, CDR2 FQNNGV. This CDR3 is 18 amino acids long. Unmatched junction bases numbered 23, after V lost 8 bases and J lost 5 bases. The CDR3 DNA sequence: TGTGCCAGCGGAGATTTCCCCCTGGCCTGGGGGGGTATCGAGACCCAGTACTTC. It is translated as CASGDFPLAWGGIETQYF.

The table lists this clone with a count of one. This chain joins TRBV7-9 and TRBJ2-7, with 9 bases fitting TRBD1. The ends lost 0 bases at V and 5 bases at J; junction bases unmatched: 5. This CDR3 spans 15 amino acids. CDR1 is SEHNR and CDR2 is FQNEAQ in the germline V gene (reference sequence). The CDR3, as DNA: TGTGCCAGCAGCTTAGCGGGGACAGGGTGGAACGAGCAGTACTTC. Translating gives CASSLAGTGWNEQYF.

The chain links TRBV11-3 to TRBJ2-2; 9 nucleotides agree with TRBD2. Germline loops: CDR1 SGHNT, CDR2 YENEEA. The junction had 9 bases not matched to a gene; V was cut back by 5 bases and J by 8 bases. The CDR3 sequence is 15 residues long. In nucleotides, the CDR3 is TGTGCCAGCAGCCTCCTAGCGGGGAACTTTGGGGAGCTGTTTTTT. Encoded protein: CASSLLAGNFGELFF.

This rearrangement joins TRBV3-1 (or the pseudogene TRBV3-2) to TRBJ2-7; 12 bases match TRBD2. Germline V lookup: CDR1 LGHDT, CDR2 YNNKEL (reference sequence). This CDR3 is built from 14 residues. The ends lost 3 bases at V and 7 bases at J; junction bases unmatched: 4. The chain's CDR3 is CASSQLAGGSEQYF. The CDR3 nucleotides are TGTGCCAGCAGCCAGCTAGCGGGAGGGTCTGAGCAGTACTTC.

J is TRBJ1-2 and V is TRBV19; 8 nucleotides match TRBD1. The CDR3 covers 15 residues. V lost 3 bases to trimming and J lost 3 bases; unmatched junction nucleotides: 6. From germline, CDR1 is LNHDA and CDR2 SQIVND (reference sequence). The CDR3: CASSIVAGGYYGYTF. In DNA form, the CDR3 reads TGTGCCAGTAGTATCGTGGCAGGGGGCTACTATGGCTACACCTTC.

This clone was detected once. The gene calls are TRBV7-9 and TRBJ1-2, with TRBD1 identical over 10 bases. Germline trimming cut 5 bases from V and 2 bases from J; bases unmatched to any gene: 5. Germline CDR1 SEHNR, CDR2 FQNEAQ (reference sequence). The CDR3 contains 15 residues. CDR3: CASSPPGQGNYGYTF. As DNA, the CDR3 is TGTGCCAGCAGCCCCCCGGGACAGGGGAACTATGGCTACACCTTC.

This clone appeared a single time. V usage is TRBV30 and J usage is TRBJ2-3, with a possible D match to TRBD1 (5 bases). This CDR3 is 13 amino acids long. V dropped 2 bases and J dropped 5 bases, with 11 bases sitting between them. CDR1 GTSNPN and CDR2 SVGIG come from the germline V gene (reference sequence). The CDR3 loop reads CAWSWQGRDTQYF. DNA for the CDR3: TGTGCCTGGAGTTGGCAGGGTCGAGATACGCAGTATTTT.

V gene TRBV5-5 combines with J gene TRBJ2-7; 9 bases are shared with TRBD1. Germline V lookup: CDR1 SGHKS, CDR2 YYEKEE (reference sequence). CDR3 length equals 17 residues. Trimming removed 2 bases from V and 7 bases from J; junction bases left unmatched: 16. CDR3 amino acids: CASSFGTGFSMAVEQYF. The CDR3, as DNA: TGTGCCAGCAGCTTCGGGACAGGGTTTTCGATGGCCGTGGAGCAGTACTTC.

This clone has only one observation. This chain links TRBV28 with TRBJ2-2; 7 bases are shared with TRBD1. The junction had 7 bases not matched to a gene; V was cut back by 5 bases and J by 4 bases. The length of the CDR3 is 15 residues. Per germline, CDR1 MDHEN and CDR2 SYDVKM. CDR3 protein: CASSPDRDATGELFF. CDR3 DNA sequence: TGTGCCAGCAGTCCCGACAGGGACGCCACCGGGGAGCTGTTTTTT.

J is TRBJ2-7 and V is TRBV2, with TRBD1 matching over 7 bases. Germline trimming cut 7 bases from V and 0 bases from J; bases unmatched to any gene: 6. The CDR3 is 14 amino acids. Germline-derived CDR1 and CDR2 are SNHLY and FYNNEI. The CDR3 DNA reads TGTGCCAGCACCCCGGACAGGAGCTCCTACGAGCAGTACTTC. Translating it yields CASTPDRSSYEQYF.

The gene calls are TRBV28 and TRBJ2-4, with 9 bases aligning to TRBD2. The CDR3 sequence is 17 residues long. V shed 3 bases, J shed 0 bases, and the junction held 6 bases outside the gene matches. Germline V gene lookup returns CDR1 MDHEN and CDR2 SYDVKM. The CDR3 protein is CASSLQTSGLAKNIQYF. Here the CDR3 DNA reads TGTGCCAGCAGTTTGCAGACTAGCGGACTAGCCAAAAACATTCAGTACTTC. The full variable domain, completed using reference TRBV28 and TRBJ2-4, is DVKVTQSSRYLVKRTGEKVFLECVQDMDHENMFWYRQDPGLGLRLIYFSYDVKMKEKGDIPEGYSVSREKKERFSLILESASTNQTSMYLCASSLQTSGLAKNIQYFGAGTRLSVL.